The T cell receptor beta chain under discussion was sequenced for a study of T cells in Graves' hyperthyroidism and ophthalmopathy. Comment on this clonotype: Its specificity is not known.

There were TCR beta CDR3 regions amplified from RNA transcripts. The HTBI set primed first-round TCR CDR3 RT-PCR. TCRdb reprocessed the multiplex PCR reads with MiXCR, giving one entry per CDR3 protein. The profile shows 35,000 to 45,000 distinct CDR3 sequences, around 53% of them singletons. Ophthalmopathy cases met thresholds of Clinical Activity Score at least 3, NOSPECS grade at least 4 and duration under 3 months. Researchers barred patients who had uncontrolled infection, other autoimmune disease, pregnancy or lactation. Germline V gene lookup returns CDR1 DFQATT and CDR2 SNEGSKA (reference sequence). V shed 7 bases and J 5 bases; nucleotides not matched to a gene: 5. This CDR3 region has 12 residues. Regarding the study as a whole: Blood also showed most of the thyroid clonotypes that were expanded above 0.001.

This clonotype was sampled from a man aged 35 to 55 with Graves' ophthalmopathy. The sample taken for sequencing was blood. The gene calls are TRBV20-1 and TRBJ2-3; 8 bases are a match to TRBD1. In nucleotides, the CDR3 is TGCAGTGGGGGACAGGATGGAGATACGCAGTATTTT. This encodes CSGGQDGDTQYF.